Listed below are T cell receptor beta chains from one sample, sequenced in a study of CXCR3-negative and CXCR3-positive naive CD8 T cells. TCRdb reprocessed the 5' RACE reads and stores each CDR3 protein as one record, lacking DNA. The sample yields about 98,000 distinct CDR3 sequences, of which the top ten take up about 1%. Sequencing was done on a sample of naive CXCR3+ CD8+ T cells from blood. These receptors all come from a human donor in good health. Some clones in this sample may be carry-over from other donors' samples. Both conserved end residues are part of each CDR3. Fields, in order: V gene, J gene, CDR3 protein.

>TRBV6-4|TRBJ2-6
CASSEYGTGGRGANVLTF
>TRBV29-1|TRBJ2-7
CSVELMTGDPYEQYF
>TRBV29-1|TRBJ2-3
CSVLGRDRLDTQYF
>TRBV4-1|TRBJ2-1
CASSPSTAYNEQFF
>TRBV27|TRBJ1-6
CASSLRGDNSPLHF
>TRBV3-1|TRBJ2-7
CASSQWGTTGESYEQYF
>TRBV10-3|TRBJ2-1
CAISESKLAGGPLDNEQFF
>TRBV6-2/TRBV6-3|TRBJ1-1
CASSYLDGGNTEAFF
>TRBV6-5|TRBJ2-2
CASSEGLGTGELFF
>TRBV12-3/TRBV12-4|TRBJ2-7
CASSLDRVTYEQYF
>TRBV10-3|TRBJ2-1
CAIRVTGGGYNEQFF
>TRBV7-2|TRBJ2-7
CASSYVEGVSPYEQYF